A single sample gave rise to the 9 T cell receptor beta chains below, sequenced in a study of T cell repertoires in cytomegalovirus infection. TCRdb analysed the reads with MiXCR anew, one entry per CDR3 protein. The sample lists roughly 220,000 distinct CDR3 sequences, roughly 34% occurring once. What these receptors recognize is not known. Material: CD8+ T cells from cultured PBMCs, obtained from culture after CMV antigen stimulation. These receptors were collected from a human donor in good health (CMV status not recorded). Some clones in this sample may be carry-over from other donors' samples.

V usage is TRBV7-9 and J usage is TRBJ1-5; D is unresolved. CDR1 SEHNR and CDR2 FQNEAQ come from the germline V gene (reference sequence). CDR3 length equals 14 residues. The V and J ends lost 5 bases and 0 bases respectively, with 8 bases between them. The CDR3 sequence: CASSREYSNQPQHF. CDR3 DNA: TGTGCCAGCAGCCGCGAATATAGCAATCAGCCCCAGCATTTT.

The chain employs TRBV11-2 and TRBJ2-3; D might be TRBD2 (5 bases). Germline values: CDR1 SGHAT, CDR2 FQNNGV. The CDR3 is 14 amino acids. V was shortened by 4 bases and J by 2 bases, with 10 bases between the two germline ends. CDR3 coding DNA: TGTGCCAGCAGCTCAGAGGACTTCACAGATACGCAGTATTTT. Encoded protein: CASSSEDFTDTQYF.

This clonotype was counted at least ten times. The chain links TRBV12-3 or TRBV12-4 to TRBJ2-1, with a weak D call TRBD1 (6 bases). The CDR3 runs 15 residues. V was trimmed by 6 bases and J by 0 bases, leaving 12 bases between them. The CDR3 nucleotides are TGTGCCAGCAGAGAGGGGGAGAGCTCCTACAATGAGCAGTTCTTC. Translated: CASREGESSYNEQFF.

This chain connects TRBV9 to TRBJ2-1; TRBD2 matches at 9 bases. V lost 5 bases to trimming and J lost 4 bases; unmatched junction nucleotides: 7. The CDR3 covers 15 residues. Germline V lookup: CDR1 SGDLS, CDR2 YYNGEE. In nucleotides, the CDR3 is TGTGCCAGCAGTCCCCAAGCGGGAGGTTACAATGAGCAGTTCTTC. This gives the protein CASSPQAGGYNEQFF.

The chain recombines TRBV9 with TRBJ2-1; possibly TRBD2 for D (5 bases). The CDR3 has 13 amino acids. Germline values: CDR1 SGDLS, CDR2 YYNGEE. The V and J ends lost 6 bases and 2 bases respectively, with 9 bases between them. In DNA, the CDR3 is TGTGCCAGCACTGCGGGCCCCTACAATGAGCAGTTCTTC. Its translation is CASTAGPYNEQFF. Full variable domain (remainder filled in from reference TRBV9 and TRBJ2-1): DSGVTQTPKHLITATGQRVTLRCSPRSGDLSVYWYQQSLDQGLQFLIQYYNGEERAKGNILERFSAQQFPDLHSELNLSSLELGDSALYFCASTAGPYNEQFFGPGTRLTVL.

CDR3 protein: CASSGIAGVENEQFF. CDR3 sequence (DNA): TGTGCCAGCAGTGGCATAGCGGGAGTTGAGAATGAGCAGTTCTTC. The chain has TRBV2 and TRBJ2-1, with TRBD2 identical over 9 bases. Germline V gene sequence: CDR1 SNHLY, CDR2 FYNNEI. Trimming removed 4 bases from V and 7 bases from J; junction bases left unmatched: 8. The CDR3 consists of 15 residues.

J is TRBJ2-5 and V is TRBV7-9, with TRBD2 identical over 12 bases. With V trimmed by 4 bases and J by 0 bases, 6 bases remained unmatched. The CDR3 is made up of 17 amino acids. Germline V CDR1 and CDR2: SEHNR, FQNEAQ (reference sequence). This CDR3 reads CASSSGTSGYYQETQYF. CDR3 in DNA: TGTGCCAGCAGCTCCGGGACTAGCGGGTATTACCAAGAGACCCAGTACTTC. Variable domain in full (rest from reference TRBV7-9 and TRBJ2-5): DTGVSQNPRHKITKRGQNVTFRCDPISEHNRLYWYRQTLGQGPEFLTYFQNEAQLEKSRLLSDRFSAERPKGSFSTLEIQRTEQGDSAMYLCASSSGTSGYYQETQYFGPGTRLLVL.

The rearrangement joins TRBV19 to TRBJ1-5, with D perhaps TRBD1 (5 bases). Germline V gene data show CDR1 as LNHDA and CDR2 as SQIVND (reference sequence). The CDR3 consists of 13 residues. V was pared by 6 bases and J by 7 bases, with 13 bases between. CDR3 bases: TGTGCCAGTAGCCTCTCCCGGGGCCAGCCCCAGCATTTT. Amino acids: CASSLSRGQPQHF.

The sample holds a few counts of this clonotype. The V and J genes are TRBV27 and TRBJ2-6; D call uncertain. The CDR3 is 15 amino acids. V lost 4 bases, J lost 1 base, and 8 bases lay in between. Germline lookup yields CDR1 MNHEY and CDR2 SMNVEV (reference sequence). The CDR3 reads CASSSASSGANVLTF. CDR3 DNA sequence: TGTGCCAGCAGTTCCGCCTCATCTGGGGCCAACGTCCTGACTTTC.